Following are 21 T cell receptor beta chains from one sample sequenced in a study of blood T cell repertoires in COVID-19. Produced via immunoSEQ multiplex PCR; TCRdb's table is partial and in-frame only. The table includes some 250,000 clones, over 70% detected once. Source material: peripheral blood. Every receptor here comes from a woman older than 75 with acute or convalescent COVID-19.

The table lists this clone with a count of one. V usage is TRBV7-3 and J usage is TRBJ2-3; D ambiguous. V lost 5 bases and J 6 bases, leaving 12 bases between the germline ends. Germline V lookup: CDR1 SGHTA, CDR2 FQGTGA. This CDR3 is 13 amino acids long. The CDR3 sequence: CASSPGLWDTQYF. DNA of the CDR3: TGTGCCAGCAGCCCTGGCCTGTGGGATACGCAGTATTTT.

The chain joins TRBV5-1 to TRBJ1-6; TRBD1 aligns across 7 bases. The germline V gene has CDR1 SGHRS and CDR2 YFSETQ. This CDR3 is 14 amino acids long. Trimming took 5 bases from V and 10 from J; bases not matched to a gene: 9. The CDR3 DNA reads TGCGCCAGCAGGCCCGGACAGGAAAGCTCACCCCTCCACTTT. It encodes CASRPGQESSPLHF.

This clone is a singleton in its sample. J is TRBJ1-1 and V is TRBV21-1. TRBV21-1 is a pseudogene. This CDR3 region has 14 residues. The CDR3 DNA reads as TGTGCCAGCAGAAGGTCCGGGGTGAGCACTGAAGCTTTCTTT. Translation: CASRRSGVSTEAFF.

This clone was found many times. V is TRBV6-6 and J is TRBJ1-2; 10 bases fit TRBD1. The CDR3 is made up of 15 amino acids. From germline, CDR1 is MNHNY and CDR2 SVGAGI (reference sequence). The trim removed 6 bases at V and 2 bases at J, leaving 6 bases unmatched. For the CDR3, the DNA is TGTGCCAGCAGGAACGGACAGGGGGAGAACTATGGCTACACCTTC. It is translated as CASRNGQGENYGYTF.

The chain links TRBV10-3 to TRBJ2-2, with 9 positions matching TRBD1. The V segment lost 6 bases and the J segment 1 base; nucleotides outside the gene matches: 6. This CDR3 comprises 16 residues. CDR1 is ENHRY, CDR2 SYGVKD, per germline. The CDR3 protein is CAIRQGAGQNTGELFF. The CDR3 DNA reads TGTGCCATCAGACAGGGGGCAGGTCAGAACACCGGGGAGCTGTTTTTT.

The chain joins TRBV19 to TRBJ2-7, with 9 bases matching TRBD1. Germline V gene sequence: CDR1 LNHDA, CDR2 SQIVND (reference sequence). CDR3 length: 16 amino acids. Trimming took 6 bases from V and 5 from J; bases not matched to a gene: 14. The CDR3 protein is CASRQTPGTGLHEQYF. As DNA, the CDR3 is TGTGCCAGTAGACAGACTCCCGGGACAGGGCTCCACGAGCAGTACTTC.

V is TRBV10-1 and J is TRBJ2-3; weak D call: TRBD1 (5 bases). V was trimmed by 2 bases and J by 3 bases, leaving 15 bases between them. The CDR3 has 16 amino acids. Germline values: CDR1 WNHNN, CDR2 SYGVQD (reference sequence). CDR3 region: CASSESSTAGTDTQYF. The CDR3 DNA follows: TGCGCCAGCAGTGAGAGCTCGACAGCAGGGACAGATACGCAGTATTTT.

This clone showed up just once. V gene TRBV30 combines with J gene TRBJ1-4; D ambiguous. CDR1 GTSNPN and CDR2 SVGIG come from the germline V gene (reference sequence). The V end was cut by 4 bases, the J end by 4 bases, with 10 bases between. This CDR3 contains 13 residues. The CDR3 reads CAWTFSRNEKLFF. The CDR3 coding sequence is TGTGCCTGGACCTTCTCCCGTAATGAAAAACTGTTTTTT.

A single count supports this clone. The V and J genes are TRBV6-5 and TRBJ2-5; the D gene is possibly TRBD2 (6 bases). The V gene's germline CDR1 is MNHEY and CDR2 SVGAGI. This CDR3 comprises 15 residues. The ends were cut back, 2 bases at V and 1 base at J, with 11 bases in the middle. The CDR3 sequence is CASSYAGTSQETQYF. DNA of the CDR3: TGTGCCAGCAGTTACGCGGGGACTTCCCAAGAGACCCAGTACTTC.

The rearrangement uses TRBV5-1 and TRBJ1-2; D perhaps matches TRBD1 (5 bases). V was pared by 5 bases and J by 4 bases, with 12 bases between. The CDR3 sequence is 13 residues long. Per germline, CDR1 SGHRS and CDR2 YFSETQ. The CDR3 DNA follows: TGCGCCAGCAGTTCTTCAGGGTTCTATGGCTACACCTTC. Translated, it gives CASSSSGFYGYTF.

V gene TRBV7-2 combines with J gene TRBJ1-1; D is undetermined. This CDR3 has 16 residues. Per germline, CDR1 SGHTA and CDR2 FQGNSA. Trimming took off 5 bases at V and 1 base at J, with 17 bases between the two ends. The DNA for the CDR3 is TGTGCCAGCAGCCCCCGAAGTCGGAGAAGGAACACTGAAGCTTTCTTT. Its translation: CASSPRSRRRNTEAFF.

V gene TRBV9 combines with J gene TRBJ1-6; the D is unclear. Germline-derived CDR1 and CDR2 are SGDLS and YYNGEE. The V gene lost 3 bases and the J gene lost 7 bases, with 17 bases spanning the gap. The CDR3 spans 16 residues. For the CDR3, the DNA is TGTGCCAGCAGCGGGGAGAGACACCTCGGGAATTCACCCCTCCACTTT. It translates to CASSGERHLGNSPLHF.

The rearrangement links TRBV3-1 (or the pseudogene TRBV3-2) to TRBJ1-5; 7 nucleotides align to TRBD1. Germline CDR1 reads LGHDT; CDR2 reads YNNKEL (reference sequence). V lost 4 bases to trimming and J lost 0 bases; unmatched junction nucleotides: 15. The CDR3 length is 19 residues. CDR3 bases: TGTGCCAGCAGCCGCCTCTGGGACAGTGAGAGGGATAGCAATCAGCCCCAGCATTTT. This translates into CASSRLWDSERDSNQPQHF.

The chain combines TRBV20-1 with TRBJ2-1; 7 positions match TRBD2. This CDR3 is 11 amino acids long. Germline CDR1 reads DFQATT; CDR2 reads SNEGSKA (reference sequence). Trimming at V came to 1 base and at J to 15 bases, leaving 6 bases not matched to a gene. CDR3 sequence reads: CSARVQRGLFF. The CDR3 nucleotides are TGCAGTGCTAGAGTCCAGCGGGGACTGTTCTTC.

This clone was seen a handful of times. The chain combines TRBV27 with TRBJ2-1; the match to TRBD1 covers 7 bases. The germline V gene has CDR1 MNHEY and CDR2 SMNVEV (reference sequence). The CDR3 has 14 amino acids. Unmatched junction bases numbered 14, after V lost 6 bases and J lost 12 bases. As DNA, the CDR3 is TGTGCCAGCAGGCCGGGACAGCCGCCTTCATGGCAGTTCTTC. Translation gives CASRPGQPPSWQFF.

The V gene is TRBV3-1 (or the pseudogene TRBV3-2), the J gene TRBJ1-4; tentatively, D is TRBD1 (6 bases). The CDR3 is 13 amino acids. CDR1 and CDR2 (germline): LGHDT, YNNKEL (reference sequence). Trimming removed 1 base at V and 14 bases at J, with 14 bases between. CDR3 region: CASSQVLQGGLFF. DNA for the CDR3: TGTGCCAGCAGCCAAGTCCTACAGGGAGGGCTGTTTTTT.

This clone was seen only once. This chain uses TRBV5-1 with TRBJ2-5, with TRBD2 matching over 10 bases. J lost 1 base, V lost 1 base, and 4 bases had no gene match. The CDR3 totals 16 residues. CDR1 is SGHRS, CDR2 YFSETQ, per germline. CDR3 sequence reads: CASSLNSGGAQETQYF. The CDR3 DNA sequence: TGCGCCAGCAGCTTGAACAGCGGGGGGGCCCAAGAGACCCAGTACTTC.

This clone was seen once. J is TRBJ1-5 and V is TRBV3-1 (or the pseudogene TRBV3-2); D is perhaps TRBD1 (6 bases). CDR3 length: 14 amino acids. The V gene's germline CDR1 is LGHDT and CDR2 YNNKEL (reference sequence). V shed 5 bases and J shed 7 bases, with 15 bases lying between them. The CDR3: CASSTGLAAQPQHF. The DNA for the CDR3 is TGTGCCAGCAGCACAGGGTTGGCCGCCCAGCCCCAGCATTTT.

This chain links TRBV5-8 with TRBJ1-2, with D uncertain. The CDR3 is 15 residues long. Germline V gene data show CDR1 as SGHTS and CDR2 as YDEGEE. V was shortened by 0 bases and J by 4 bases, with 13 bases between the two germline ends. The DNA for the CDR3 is TGTGCCAGCAGCTTGGCCGAGGAGGCCATCTATGGCTACACCTTC. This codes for CASSLAEEAIYGYTF.

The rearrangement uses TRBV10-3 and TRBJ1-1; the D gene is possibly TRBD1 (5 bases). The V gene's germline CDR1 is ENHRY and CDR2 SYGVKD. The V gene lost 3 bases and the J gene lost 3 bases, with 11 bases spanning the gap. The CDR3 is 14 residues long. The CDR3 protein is CAISDPDRHTEAFF. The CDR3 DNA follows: TGTGCCATCAGTGATCCCGACAGACACACTGAAGCTTTCTTT.

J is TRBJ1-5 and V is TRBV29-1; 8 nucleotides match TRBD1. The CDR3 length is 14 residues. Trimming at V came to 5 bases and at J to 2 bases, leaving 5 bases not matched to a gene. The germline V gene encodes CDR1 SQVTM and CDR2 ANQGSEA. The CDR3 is CSVTQGAGNQPQHF. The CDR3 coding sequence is TGCAGCGTTACTCAGGGGGCTGGCAATCAGCCCCAGCATTTT.